The clone carrying this T cell receptor (beta chain) was counted many times. Its antigen is currently unknown. The donor group consisted entirely of healthy Caucasians. This entry comes from a study of identical twins. A universal primer site came from template switching; cDNA carried unique molecular identifiers. One entry per CDR3 protein results from TCRdb running MiXCR on the 5' RACE reads. The table includes some 200,000 distinct CDR3 sequences, around 6.9% detected once. The CDR3 totals 17 residues. With V trimmed by 6 bases and J by 1 base, 7 bases remained unmatched. Study-wide results and caveats: Sharing of beta out-of-frame sequences by twins showed a weaker excess. Out-of-frame alpha sequences common to twins were enriched for low generation probability.

This same sample was also part of a study on yellow fever vaccine responses in identical twins.

The chain links TRBV12-3 or TRBV12-4 to TRBJ1-5; 12 bases are a match to TRBD1. This TCR derives from a woman between 18 and 29 years old in good health. Sequences were obtained from memory (CD45RO+) T cells sorted from blood. In DNA form, the CDR3 reads TGTGCCAGCAGACCCGGGACAGGGGGCCGGAGCAATCAGCCCCAGCATTTT. It codes for CASRPGTGGRSNQPQHF.